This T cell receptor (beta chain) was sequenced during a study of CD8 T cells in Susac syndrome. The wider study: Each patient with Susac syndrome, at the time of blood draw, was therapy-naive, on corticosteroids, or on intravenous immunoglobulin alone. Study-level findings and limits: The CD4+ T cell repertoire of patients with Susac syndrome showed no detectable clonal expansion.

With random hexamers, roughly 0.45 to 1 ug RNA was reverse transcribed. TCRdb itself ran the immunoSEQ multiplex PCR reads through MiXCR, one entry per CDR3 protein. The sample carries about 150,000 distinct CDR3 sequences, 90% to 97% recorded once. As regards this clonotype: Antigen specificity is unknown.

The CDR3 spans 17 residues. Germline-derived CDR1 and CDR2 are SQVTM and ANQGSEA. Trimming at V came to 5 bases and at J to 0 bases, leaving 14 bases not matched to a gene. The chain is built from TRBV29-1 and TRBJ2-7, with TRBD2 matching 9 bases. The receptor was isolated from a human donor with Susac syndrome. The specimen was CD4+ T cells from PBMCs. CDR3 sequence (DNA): TGCAGCGTTTTAGGTGAGGGCGGGAGGGCCCACTCCTACGAGCAGTACTTC. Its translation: CSVLGEGGRAHSYEQYF.